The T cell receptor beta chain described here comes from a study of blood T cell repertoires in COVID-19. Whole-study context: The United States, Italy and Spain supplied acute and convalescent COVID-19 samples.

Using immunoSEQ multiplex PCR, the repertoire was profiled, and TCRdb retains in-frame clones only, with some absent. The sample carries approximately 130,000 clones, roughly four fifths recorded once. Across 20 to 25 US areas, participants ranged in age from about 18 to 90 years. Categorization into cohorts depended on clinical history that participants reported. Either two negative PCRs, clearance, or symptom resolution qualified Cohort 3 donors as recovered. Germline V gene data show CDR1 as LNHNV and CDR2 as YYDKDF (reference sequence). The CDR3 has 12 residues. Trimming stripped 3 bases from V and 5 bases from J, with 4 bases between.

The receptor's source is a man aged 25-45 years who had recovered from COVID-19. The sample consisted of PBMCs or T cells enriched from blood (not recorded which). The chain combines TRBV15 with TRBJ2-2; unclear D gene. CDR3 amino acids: CATSSLTGELFF. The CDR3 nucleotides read TGTGCCACCAGCAGTTTAACCGGGGAGCTGTTTTTT.